Listed below are T cell receptor beta chains from one sample, sequenced in a study of OX40 agonist ivuxolimab in advanced cancers. This table comes from immunoSEQ multiplex PCR, and its TCRdb copy is limited to in-frame clones, with some not included. The sample has approximately 51,000 clones, around 77% seen once; the top ten hold roughly 2%. The source was CD4+ or CD8+ T cells sorted from blood, collected in a trial of the OX40 agonist ivuxolimab. Receptor source: an adult with an advanced solid tumor such as melanoma, head and neck, liver or kidney cancer. The CDR3 runs from the conserved cysteine through the conserved F or W.

v_gene: TRBV7-9
j_gene: TRBJ1-2
CDR3aa: CASSLNFRSGYTF

v_gene: TRBV19
j_gene: TRBJ2-5
CDR3aa: CASSILDQETQYF

v_gene: TRBV7-3
j_gene: TRBJ2-1
CDR3aa: CASSLTMGDEQFF

v_gene: TRBV18
j_gene: TRBJ1-1
CDR3aa: CASSSGGHAEAFF

v_gene: TRBV7-8
j_gene: TRBJ1-5
CDR3aa: CASSLGQGALGNQPQHF

v_gene: TRBV18
j_gene: TRBJ2-3
CDR3aa: CASSPGLAGGPGSDTQYF

v_gene: TRBV5-1
j_gene: TRBJ2-7
CDR3aa: CASSLYGSGAYEQYF

v_gene: TRBV4-1
j_gene: TRBJ2-7
CDR3aa: CASSSAGLLYF

v_gene: TRBV7-3
j_gene: TRBJ2-7
CDR3aa: CASSSGTGTSGYEQYF

v_gene: TRBV28
j_gene: TRBJ2-7
CDR3aa: CASSLSFSEQYF

v_gene: TRBV28
j_gene: TRBJ2-1
CDR3aa: CASDPVGQVNNEQFF

v_gene: TRBV9
j_gene: TRBJ2-1
CDR3aa: CASTNLPSAGVSDEQFF

v_gene: TRBV6-6
j_gene: TRBJ1-2
CDR3aa: CASRTEQGNYGYTF

v_gene: TRBV28
j_gene: TRBJ2-7
CDR3aa: CASSYGQYEQYF

v_gene: TRBV6-5
j_gene: TRBJ2-7
CDR3aa: CASSFRSGGTDEQYF

v_gene: TRBV6-5
j_gene: TRBJ2-2
CDR3aa: CASSYGTGVTGELFF

v_gene: TRBV6-1
j_gene: TRBJ2-1
CDR3aa: CASSEATSRYNEQFF

v_gene: TRBV5-1
j_gene: TRBJ2-5
CDR3aa: CASSAQGAGETQYF

v_gene: TRBV5-1
j_gene: TRBJ1-2
CDR3aa: CASSLDNSNYGYTF

v_gene: TRBV15
j_gene: TRBJ2-3
CDR3aa: CATGASGKTTDTQYF

v_gene: TRBV28
j_gene: TRBJ2-7
CDR3aa: CASRTSGSSYEQYF

v_gene: TRBV6-5
j_gene: TRBJ1-5
CDR3aa: CASSPQGGNQPQHF

v_gene: TRBV2
j_gene: TRBJ1-2
CDR3aa: CASSNPRHRANYGYTF

v_gene: TRBV2
j_gene: TRBJ2-7
CDR3aa: CASSGLRFEQYF

v_gene: TRBV5-1
j_gene: TRBJ1-5
CDR3aa: CASSLEGGDSQPQHF

v_gene: TRBV27
j_gene: TRBJ2-2
CDR3aa: CASRGTGGSTGELFF

v_gene: TRBV6-5
j_gene: TRBJ1-1
CDR3aa: CASTDRRGTEAFF

v_gene: TRBV5-1
j_gene: TRBJ1-5
CDR3aa: CASSLRGDSNQPQHF

v_gene: TRBV5-1
j_gene: TRBJ1-4
CDR3aa: CASSPDSRGTTNEKLFF

v_gene: TRBV14
j_gene: TRBJ1-1
CDR3aa: CASSQGGNTEAFF

v_gene: TRBV9
j_gene: TRBJ2-5
CDR3aa: CASSSLQGFQETQYF

v_gene: TRBV6-1
j_gene: TRBJ1-2
CDR3aa: CASSVANVGGPNYGYTF

v_gene: TRBV18
j_gene: TRBJ1-1
CDR3aa: CASLQGLNTEAFF

v_gene: TRBV29-1
j_gene: TRBJ2-5
CDR3aa: CSAEWRDGETQYF

v_gene: TRBV7-2
j_gene: TRBJ1-2
CDR3aa: CASSLYQGNYGYTF

v_gene: TRBV6-6
j_gene: TRBJ2-1
CDR3aa: CASSPWEYDNEQFF

v_gene: TRBV5-1
j_gene: TRBJ2-3
CDR3aa: CASSLAPSGGSSTQYF

v_gene: TRBV19
j_gene: TRBJ1-1
CDR3aa: CASSIEGGGTEAFF

v_gene: TRBV25-1
j_gene: TRBJ1-4
CDR3aa: CASSDSGQGLLGELFF

v_gene: TRBV18
j_gene: TRBJ1-3
CDR3aa: CASSPVSSGNTIYF

v_gene: TRBV21-1
j_gene: TRBJ2-7
CDR3aa: CASSTPDGGSSYEQYF

v_gene: TRBV18
j_gene: TRBJ2-1
CDR3aa: CASSPTAGLAGVNNEQFF

v_gene: TRBV30
j_gene: TRBJ2-1
CDR3aa: CAWNSGSGNEQFF

v_gene: TRBV28
j_gene: TRBJ1-5
CDR3aa: CARVSQHF

v_gene: TRBV6-6
j_gene: TRBJ1-3
CDR3aa: CASRIQGSPGNTIYF

v_gene: TRBV5-1
j_gene: TRBJ1-2
CDR3aa: CASSRSPDSSLGYTF

v_gene: TRBV5-4
j_gene: TRBJ1-3
CDR3aa: CASSLTPLSGNTIYF

v_gene: TRBV2
j_gene: TRBJ2-7
CDR3aa: CASRVAGHSYEQYF

v_gene: TRBV10-2
j_gene: TRBJ1-5
CDR3aa: CASSEHFYQPQHF

v_gene: TRBV10-2
j_gene: TRBJ2-1
CDR3aa: CASRLAGATYNEQFF

v_gene: TRBV28
j_gene: TRBJ1-2
CDR3aa: CAGQRGSGYTF

v_gene: TRBV19
j_gene: TRBJ2-1
CDR3aa: CASSIPSGTSDNEQFF

v_gene: TRBV19
j_gene: TRBJ2-6
CDR3aa: CASSIVTAYAGANVLTF

v_gene: TRBV4-2
j_gene: TRBJ1-2
CDR3aa: CASSQGPGQGIYGYTF

v_gene: TRBV6-5
j_gene: TRBJ1-2
CDR3aa: CASSRQTGTYGYTF